This T cell receptor beta chain came from a study of human T cells and chemical hapten exposure. As to this clonotype: The antigen is unknown.

For the library, individual cDNA molecules each received unique molecular identifiers. TCRdb used MiXCR to reprocess the reads, holding one entry per CDR3 protein. This sample has 400 to 500 distinct CDR3 sequences, with approximately 62% found just once. Study observations and caveats: TCRs above 1 in 1000 frequency did not change with DPC sensitization.

Between the trimmed V and J ends, which lost 6 bases and 10 bases, there was a span of 15 bases. This CDR3 contains 13 residues. Germline lookup yields CDR1 SNHLY and CDR2 FYNNEI. Treatment given: therapeutic diphenylcyclopropenone sensitization with weekly scalp DPC. The chain employs TRBV2 and TRBJ2-2; D gene unclear. The sequences come from whole blood, collected before DPC sensitization or 2, 6, or about 24 weeks after (not recorded which). The clonotype comes from an adult with alopecia areata. Some clones in this sample may be carry-over from other donors' samples. This table probably holds off-target reads from a library built for another chain. In DNA form, the CDR3 reads TGTGCCAGCAGCCCTCTGGGCAACCAGGAGCTGTTTTTT. This gives the protein CASSPLGNQELFF.